The T cell receptor beta chain under discussion was sequenced for a study of T cells in Graves' hyperthyroidism and ophthalmopathy. Across the study: Any treatment followed the collection of peripheral blood at initial diagnosis.

In its sample, this clonotype was seen many times. Its antigen is undetermined. Study-wide results and caveats: Stable hyperthyroidism was separated from ophthalmopathy by a model based on 13 V-J features.

V lost 4 bases and J 4 bases, leaving 17 bases between the germline ends. The CDR3 sequence is 15 residues long. From germline, CDR1 is LGHDT and CDR2 YNNKEL (reference sequence). Disease duration was under 3 months in the ophthalmopathy patients, who also had a Clinical Activity Score of at least 3 and a NOSPECS grade of at least 4. Clinical symptoms, serum thyroxine and TRAb, thyroid ultrasound and orbital computed tomography were used for the diagnoses. Researchers took RNA transcripts and amplified the TCR beta CDR3 regions from them. HTBI primers were employed in a first-round RT-PCR of the TCR CDR3. From the multiplex PCR reads, TCRdb called clonotypes with MiXCR, one entry per CDR3 protein. The table lists about 600,000 distinct CDR3 sequences, around 14% of them singletons.

This TCR was sampled from a woman between 18 and 29 years old with Graves' ophthalmopathy. The chain links TRBV3-1 to TRBJ2-7; D might be TRBD1 or TRBD2, each matching 5 bases. The specimen sequenced was blood. The CDR3, as DNA: TGTGCCAGCAGCCCCACAGGAGGCGACCTTTACGAGCAGTACTTC. It codes for CASSPTGGDLYEQYF.